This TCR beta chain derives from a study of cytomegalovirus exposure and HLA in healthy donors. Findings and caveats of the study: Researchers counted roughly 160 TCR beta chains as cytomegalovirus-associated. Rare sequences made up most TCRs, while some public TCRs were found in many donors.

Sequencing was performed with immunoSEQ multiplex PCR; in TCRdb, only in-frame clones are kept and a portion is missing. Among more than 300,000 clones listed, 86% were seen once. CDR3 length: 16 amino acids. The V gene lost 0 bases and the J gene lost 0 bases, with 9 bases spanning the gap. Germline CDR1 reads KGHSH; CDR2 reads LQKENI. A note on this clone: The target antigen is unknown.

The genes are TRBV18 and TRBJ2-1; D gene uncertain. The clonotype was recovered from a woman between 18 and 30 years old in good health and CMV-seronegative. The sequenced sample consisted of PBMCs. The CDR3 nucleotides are TGTGCCAGCTCACCACCGGTCCCCAGCTCCTACAATGAGCAGTTCTTC. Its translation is CASSPPVPSSYNEQFF.